This T cell receptor (beta chain) was obtained from a study of T cell changes during pregnancy in multiple sclerosis. Profiling relied on immunoSEQ multiplex PCR, and the TCRdb table lists in-frame clones only, not all of them. The table has some 110,000 clones, 80% to 95% seen once. Germline V gene data show CDR1 as MNHEY and CDR2 as SMNVEV (reference sequence). The V gene lost 10 bases and the J gene lost 8 bases, with 23 bases spanning the gap. The length of the CDR3 is 15 residues. This chain links TRBV27 with TRBJ1-4; D uncertain. This clonotype originated in a female donor with multiple sclerosis, enrolled in a pregnancy study. The sequencing here drew on peripheral blood, taken in the third trimester of pregnancy. The CDR3 loop reads CATLPSGGVGEKLFF. The CDR3 nucleotides are TGTGCCACCCTCCCATCCGGAGGTGTCGGGGAAAAACTGTTTTTT.